This is a list of T cell receptor beta chains from one sample in a study of T-cell reconstitution after alpha-beta-depleted transplantation in children. MiXCR, applied by TCRdb to the PCR reads, yields one record per CDR3 protein. The repertoire holds about 490,000 distinct CDR3 sequences, with over 9.5% as singletons. The sample was PBMCs, taken before TCRalphabeta/CD19-depleted stem cell transplant. Receptor source: a child aged 2-15 years with inherited bone marrow failure, due to receive a stem cell transplant. Both conserved end residues are part of each CDR3. Each record gives: J gene, clone size, D gene, V gene, CDR3 DNA, CDR3 protein. The D gene is left open where the match is weak. Rows give clone size only sometimes, using once, few, many, or a class for an expanded clone.

j_gene: TRBJ2-3
abundance: many
d_gene: -
v_gene: TRBV27
CDR3nt: TGTGCCAGCAGCCACGCCCCGGACGAGACAGATACGCAGTATTTT
CDR3aa: CASSHAPDETDTQYF

j_gene: TRBJ1-5
abundance: many
d_gene: -
v_gene: TRBV7-2
CDR3nt: TGTGCCAGCAGCTCCCGGGGCTATCAGCCCCAGCATTTT
CDR3aa: CASSSRGYQPQHF

j_gene: TRBJ1-1
abundance: -
d_gene: -
v_gene: TRBV5-1
CDR3nt: TGCGCCAGCAGCTTGGATGCGGTCGGGGGTGAAGCTTTCTTT
CDR3aa: CASSLDAVGGEAFF

j_gene: TRBJ2-4
abundance: many
d_gene: -
v_gene: TRBV5-5
CDR3nt: TGTGCCAGCAGCTTTAATTGGGGCGAGGACATTCAGTACTTC
CDR3aa: CASSFNWGEDIQYF

j_gene: TRBJ2-2
abundance: many
d_gene: -
v_gene: TRBV4-2
CDR3nt: TGTGCCAGCAGCCAAGATCTGATTACCGGGGAGCTGTTTTTT
CDR3aa: CASSQDLITGELFF

j_gene: TRBJ1-6
abundance: many
d_gene: -
v_gene: TRBV6-2/TRBV6-3
CDR3nt: TGTGCCAGCAGTTACGAAGCGGCGGATTCACCCCTCCACTTT
CDR3aa: CASSYEAADSPLHF

j_gene: TRBJ2-1
abundance: -
d_gene: -
v_gene: TRBV28
CDR3nt: TGTGCCAGCAGATTACCCGGTGGTAGCTACAATGAGCAGTTCTTC
CDR3aa: CASRLPGGSYNEQFF

j_gene: TRBJ2-3
abundance: many
d_gene: -
v_gene: TRBV4-3
CDR3nt: TGCGCCAGCAGCCAAGTGGTCGGTGGTGTAGAGCGTTTGGCCACAGATACGCAGTATTTT
CDR3aa: CASSQVVGGVERLATDTQYF

j_gene: TRBJ2-7
abundance: few
d_gene: -
v_gene: TRBV19
CDR3nt: TGTGCCAGTAGTGGAACGATGACAGACTACGAGCAGTACTTC
CDR3aa: CASSGTMTDYEQYF

j_gene: TRBJ2-1
abundance: -
d_gene: -
v_gene: TRBV6-2/TRBV6-3
CDR3nt: TGTGCCAGCAGTTCTCATGACAACTACAATGAGCAGTTCTTC
CDR3aa: CASSSHDNYNEQFF

j_gene: TRBJ2-1
abundance: -
d_gene: TRBD1
v_gene: TRBV18
CDR3nt: TGTGCCAGCTCACCACGGGGACAGGACAATGAGCAGTTCTTC
CDR3aa: CASSPRGQDNEQFF

j_gene: TRBJ2-1
abundance: many
d_gene: -
v_gene: TRBV27
CDR3nt: TGTGCCAGCACCCCTGGATGGGGCTCCTACAATGAGCAGTTCTTC
CDR3aa: CASTPGWGSYNEQFF

j_gene: TRBJ1-1
abundance: many
d_gene: TRBD1
v_gene: TRBV19
CDR3nt: TGTGCCAGTAGTATAGGACAGGGGGGCACTGAAGCTTTCTTT
CDR3aa: CASSIGQGGTEAFF

j_gene: TRBJ2-5
abundance: -
d_gene: TRBD2
v_gene: TRBV6-5
CDR3nt: TGTGCCAGCAGTTACTATAGCGGGAGGGAGACCCAGTACTTC
CDR3aa: CASSYYSGRETQYF

j_gene: TRBJ2-5
abundance: many
d_gene: -
v_gene: TRBV13
CDR3nt: TGTGCCAGCAGCTTGGATAGGGACGAGACCCAGTACTTC
CDR3aa: CASSLDRDETQYF

j_gene: TRBJ2-1
abundance: many
d_gene: -
v_gene: TRBV7-8
CDR3nt: TGTGCCAGCAGCTTAGGTCCAGGAAGTGAGCAGTTCTTC
CDR3aa: CASSLGPGSEQFF